A single sample is the source of the 8 T cell receptor beta chains below, sequenced in a study of OX40 agonist ivuxolimab in advanced cancers. Sequenced by immunoSEQ multiplex PCR; TCRdb stores in-frame clones only, minus some. The table includes fewer than 70,000 clones, roughly nine tenths detected once. The sequencing used CD4+ or CD8+ T cells sorted from blood, collected in a trial of the OX40 agonist ivuxolimab. The receptors were gathered from an adult with an advanced solid tumor such as melanoma, head and neck, liver or kidney cancer.

This chain uses TRBV5-4 with TRBJ2-1, with 15 positions matching TRBD2. The CDR3 consists of 17 residues. V was clipped by 4 bases and J by 2 bases; unmatched bases: 4. CDR1 and CDR2 from the germline V gene are SGHNT and YYREEE (reference sequence). The CDR3 DNA reads as TGTGCCAGCAGCAGGACTAGCGGGGGGGCCGCCTACAATGAGCAGTTCTTC. It specifies CASSRTSGGAAYNEQFF. Drawing the rest from reference TRBV5-4 and TRBJ2-1, the complete variable domain is ETGVTQSPTHLIKTRGQQVTLRCSSQSGHNTVSWYQQALGQGPQFIFQYYREEENGRGNFPPRFSGLQFPNYSSELNVNALELDDSALYLCASSRTSGGAAYNEQFFGPGTRLTVL.

This clone was seen more than once but under ten times. The chain couples TRBV5-1 to TRBJ2-3, with 7 positions matching TRBD2. The ends lost 6 bases at V and 2 bases at J; junction bases unmatched: 15. From germline, CDR1 is SGHRS and CDR2 YFSETQ. The CDR3 extends over 17 amino acids. Written as DNA, the CDR3 is TGCGCCAGCAAACCCCTCGGCGCTAGCGGTTTCACAGATACGCAGTATTTT. Translated, it gives CASKPLGASGFTDTQYF. Filled out from reference TRBV5-1 and TRBJ2-3, the complete variable domain reads KAGVTQTPRYLIKTRGQQVTLSCSPISGHRSVSWYQQTPGQGLQFLFEYFSETQRNKGNFPGRFSGRQFSNSRSEMNVSTLELGDSALYLCASKPLGASGFTDTQYFGPGTRLTVL.

The chain combines TRBV11-2 with TRBJ1-2, with D unresolved. Trimming pared 5 bases from V and 0 bases from J, leaving 10 bases between. Germline CDR1 reads SGHAT; CDR2 reads FQNNGV. This CDR3 has 14 amino acids. CDR3 loop: CASSADGSNYGYTF. The CDR3 DNA follows: TGTGCCAGCAGCGCCGACGGGTCTAACTATGGCTACACCTTC.

The gene calls are TRBV15 and TRBJ1-1; 7 nucleotides match TRBD1. CDR3 length: 13 residues. V lost 5 bases to trimming and J lost 10 bases; unmatched junction nucleotides: 10. Germline CDR1 and CDR2: LNHNV and YYDKDF (reference sequence). CDR3 sequence reads: CATSVDRERGAFF. CDR3 in DNA: TGTGCCACCAGCGTAGACAGGGAGAGGGGAGCTTTCTTT.

The table lists this clone with a count of one. This chain joins TRBV10-3 and TRBJ2-7; D is undetermined. This CDR3 region has 14 residues. Germline V lookup: CDR1 ENHRY, CDR2 SYGVKD. V was pared by 10 bases and J by 4 bases, with 20 bases between. CDR3 coding DNA: TGTGCCAGCAAGCTATTCGACAAGAAATACGAGCAGTACTTC. Protein: CASKLFDKKYEQYF.

The chain is built from TRBV11-1 and TRBJ2-5, with 8 bases matching TRBD1. CDR1 and CDR2 (germline): SGHAT, FQDESV (reference sequence). The CDR3 loop spans 16 amino acids. Trimming at V came to 7 bases and at J to 4 bases, leaving 14 bases not matched to a gene. CDR3 coding DNA: TGTGCCAGCAACCCTTCCAGGGGGCTAGCAAGAGAGACCCAGTACTTC. Its protein is CASNPSRGLARETQYF.

The chain employs TRBV20-1 and TRBJ2-1; perhaps TRBD1 as D (6 bases). Trimming left V 6 bases short and J 14 bases short, with 17 bases between. CDR3 length: 11 amino acids. Germline CDR1 is DFQATT and CDR2 is SNEGSKA (reference sequence). The CDR3 coding sequence is TGCAGTGCGCCAGACAGGCACAGGGAGTTCTTC. Amino acids: CSAPDRHREFF.

The CDR3 is CASSSTRDRGSPLRGYTF. In DNA, the CDR3 is TGTGCCAGCAGCTCTACTAGGGACAGGGGCAGCCCGCTTCGGGGCTACACCTTC. The chain carries TRBV11-2 and TRBJ1-2, with 10 bases matching TRBD1. J lost 8 bases, V lost 4 bases, and 19 bases had no gene match. Germline V gives CDR1 SGHAT, CDR2 FQNNGV. This CDR3 has 18 amino acids.